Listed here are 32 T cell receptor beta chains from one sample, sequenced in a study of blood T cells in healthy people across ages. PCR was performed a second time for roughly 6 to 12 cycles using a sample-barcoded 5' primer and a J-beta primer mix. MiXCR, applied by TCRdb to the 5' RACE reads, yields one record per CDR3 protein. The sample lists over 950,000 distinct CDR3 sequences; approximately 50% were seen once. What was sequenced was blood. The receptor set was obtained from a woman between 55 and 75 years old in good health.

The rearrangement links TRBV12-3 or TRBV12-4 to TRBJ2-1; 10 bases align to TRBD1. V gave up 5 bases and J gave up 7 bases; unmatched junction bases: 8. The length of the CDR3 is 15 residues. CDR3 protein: CASSLGQGVSNEQFF. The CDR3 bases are TGTGCCAGCAGTCTCGGACAGGGGGTTTCGAATGAGCAGTTCTTC.

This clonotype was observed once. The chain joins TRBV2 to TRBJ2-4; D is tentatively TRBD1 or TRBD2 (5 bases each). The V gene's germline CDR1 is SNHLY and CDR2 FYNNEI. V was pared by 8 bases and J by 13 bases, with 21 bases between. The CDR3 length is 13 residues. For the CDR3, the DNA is TGTGCCAGCGATGAGGGACCATCTCATGAGCAGTACTTC. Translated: CASDEGPSHEQYF.

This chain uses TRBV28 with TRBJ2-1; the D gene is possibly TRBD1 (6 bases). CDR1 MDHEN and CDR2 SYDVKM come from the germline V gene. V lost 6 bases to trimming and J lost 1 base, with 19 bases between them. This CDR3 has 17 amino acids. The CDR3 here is CASSSGTGTVSYNEQFF. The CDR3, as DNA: TGTGCCAGCAGCTCTGGAACAGGGACCGTTTCCTACAATGAGCAGTTCTTC. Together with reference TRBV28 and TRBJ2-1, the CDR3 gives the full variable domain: DVKVTQSSRYLVKRTGEKVFLECVQDMDHENMFWYRQDPGLGLRLIYFSYDVKMKEKGDIPEGYSVSREKKERFSLILESASTNQTSMYLCASSSGTGTVSYNEQFFGPGTRLTVL.

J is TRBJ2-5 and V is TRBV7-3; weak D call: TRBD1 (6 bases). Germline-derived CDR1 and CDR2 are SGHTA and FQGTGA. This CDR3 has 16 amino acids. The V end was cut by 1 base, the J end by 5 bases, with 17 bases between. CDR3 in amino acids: CASSLMGQGTGETQYF. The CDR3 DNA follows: TGTGCCAGCAGCTTAATGGGGCAGGGGACGGGGGAGACCCAGTACTTC.

CDR3 loop: CATSVSGYEQYF. CDR3 nucleotides: TGTGCCACCAGCGTTAGCGGCTACGAGCAGTACTTC. The rearrangement joins TRBV24-1 to TRBJ2-7; TRBD2 is a possible D gene (6 bases). The CDR3 is made up of 12 amino acids. The germline V gene has CDR1 KGHDR and CDR2 SFDVKD. V was shortened by 7 bases and J by 3 bases, with 9 bases between the two germline ends.

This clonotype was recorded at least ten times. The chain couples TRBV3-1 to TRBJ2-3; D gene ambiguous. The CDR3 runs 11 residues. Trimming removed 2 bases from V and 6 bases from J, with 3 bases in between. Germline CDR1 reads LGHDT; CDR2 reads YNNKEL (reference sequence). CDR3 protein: CASSQLDTQYF. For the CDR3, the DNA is TGTGCCAGCAGCCAATTGGATACGCAGTATTTT.

This CDR3 reads CASRPSGRDTGELFF. DNA for the CDR3: TGTGCCAGCAGGCCCAGCGGGAGAGACACCGGGGAGCTGTTTTTT. The chain links TRBV12-3 or TRBV12-4 to TRBJ2-2; TRBD2 matches 8 bases. The CDR3 totals 15 residues. Losses at the gene ends were 6 bases for V and 3 bases for J; bases not matched to a gene: 6.

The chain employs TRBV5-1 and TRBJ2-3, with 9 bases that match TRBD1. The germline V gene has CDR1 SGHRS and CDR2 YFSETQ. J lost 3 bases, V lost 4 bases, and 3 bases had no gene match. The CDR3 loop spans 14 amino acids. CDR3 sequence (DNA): TGCGCCAGCAGCCACGGGACAGGGACAGATACGCAGTATTTT. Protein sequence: CASSHGTGTDTQYF.

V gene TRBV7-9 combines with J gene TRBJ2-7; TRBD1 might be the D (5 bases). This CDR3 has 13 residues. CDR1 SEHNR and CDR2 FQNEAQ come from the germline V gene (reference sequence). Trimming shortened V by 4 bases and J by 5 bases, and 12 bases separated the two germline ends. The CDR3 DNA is TGTGCCAGCAGCTCGACGATCAGGGACGAGCAGTACTTC. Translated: CASSSTIRDEQYF.

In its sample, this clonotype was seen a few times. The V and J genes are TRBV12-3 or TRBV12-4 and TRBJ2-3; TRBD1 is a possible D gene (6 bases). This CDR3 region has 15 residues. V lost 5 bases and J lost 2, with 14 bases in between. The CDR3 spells CASSPTGEITDTQYF. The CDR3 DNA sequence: TGTGCCAGCAGTCCGACAGGCGAAATCACAGATACGCAGTATTTT.

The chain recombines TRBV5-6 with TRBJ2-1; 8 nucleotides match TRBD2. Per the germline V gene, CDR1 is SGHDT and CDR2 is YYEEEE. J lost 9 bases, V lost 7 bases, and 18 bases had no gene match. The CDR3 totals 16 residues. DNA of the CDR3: TGTGCCAGCCAGCAGATGGGGAGCGGGAGTCTCAGTGAGCAGTTCTTC. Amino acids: CASQQMGSGSLSEQFF.

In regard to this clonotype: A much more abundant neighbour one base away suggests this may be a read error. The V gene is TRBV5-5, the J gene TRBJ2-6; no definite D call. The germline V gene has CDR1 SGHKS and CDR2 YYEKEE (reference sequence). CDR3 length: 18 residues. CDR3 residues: CTSSLVPEWASGANVLTF. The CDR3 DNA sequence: TGTACCAGCAGCTTGGTTCCGGAATGGGCCTCTGGGGCCAACGTCCTGACTTTC.

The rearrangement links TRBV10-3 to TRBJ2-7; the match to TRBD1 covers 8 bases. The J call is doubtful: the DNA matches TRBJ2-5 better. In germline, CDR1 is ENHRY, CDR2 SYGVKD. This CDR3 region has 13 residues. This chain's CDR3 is CAISDDRGGTQYF. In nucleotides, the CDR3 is TGTGCCATCAGTGACGACAGGGGAGGGACCCAGTACTTC.

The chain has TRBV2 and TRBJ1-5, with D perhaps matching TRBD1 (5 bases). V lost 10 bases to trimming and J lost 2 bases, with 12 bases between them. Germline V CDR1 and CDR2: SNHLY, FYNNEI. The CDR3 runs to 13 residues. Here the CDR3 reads CATTLGGNQPQHF. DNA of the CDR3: TGTGCCACCACACTGGGGGGCAATCAGCCCCAGCATTTT.

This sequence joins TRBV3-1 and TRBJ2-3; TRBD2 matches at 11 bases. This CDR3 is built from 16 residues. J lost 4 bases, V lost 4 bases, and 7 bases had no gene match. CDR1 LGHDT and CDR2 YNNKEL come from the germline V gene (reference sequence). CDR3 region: CASSRGVAGGADTQYF. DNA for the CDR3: TGTGCCAGCAGCCGAGGGGTAGCGGGAGGGGCAGATACGCAGTATTTT.

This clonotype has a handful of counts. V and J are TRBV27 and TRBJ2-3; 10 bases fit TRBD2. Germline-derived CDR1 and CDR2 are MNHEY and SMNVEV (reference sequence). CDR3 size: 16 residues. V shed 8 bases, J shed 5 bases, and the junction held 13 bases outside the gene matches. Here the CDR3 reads CASGGSSGRFGDTQYF. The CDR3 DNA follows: TGTGCCAGCGGAGGGTCTAGCGGGAGATTCGGAGATACGCAGTATTTT.

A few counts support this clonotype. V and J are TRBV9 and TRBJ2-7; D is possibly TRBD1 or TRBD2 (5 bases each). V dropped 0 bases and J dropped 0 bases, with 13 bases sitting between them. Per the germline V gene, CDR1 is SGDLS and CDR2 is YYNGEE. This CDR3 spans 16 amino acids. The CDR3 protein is CASSVGGGLSSYEQYF. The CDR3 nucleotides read TGTGCCAGCAGCGTAGGGGGCGGGTTGAGCTCCTACGAGCAGTACTTC.

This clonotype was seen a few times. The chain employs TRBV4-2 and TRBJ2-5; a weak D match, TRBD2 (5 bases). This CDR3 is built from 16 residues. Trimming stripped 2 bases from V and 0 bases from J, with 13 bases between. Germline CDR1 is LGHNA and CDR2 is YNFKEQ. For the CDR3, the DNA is TGTGCCAGCAGCCAATTCCCGGGAACGTACCAAGAGACCCAGTACTTC. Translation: CASSQFPGTYQETQYF.

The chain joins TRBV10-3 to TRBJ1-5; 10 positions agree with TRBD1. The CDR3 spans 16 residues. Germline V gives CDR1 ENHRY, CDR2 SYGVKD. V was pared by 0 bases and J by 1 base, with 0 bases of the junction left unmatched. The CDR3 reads CAISESDRGSNQPQHF. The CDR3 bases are TGTGCCATCAGTGAGTCGGACAGGGGGAGCAATCAGCCCCAGCATTTT.

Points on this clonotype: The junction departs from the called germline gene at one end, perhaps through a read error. The CDR3 DNA reads as TGTACCAGCAGCCAAGATTTGGACGCCCTCACAGATACGCAGTATTTT. Its protein product is CTSSQDLDALTDTQYF. The rearrangement joins TRBV3-1 to TRBJ2-3, with D hard to call. Germline lookup yields CDR1 LGHDT and CDR2 YNNKEL (reference sequence). CDR3 length equals 16 residues.

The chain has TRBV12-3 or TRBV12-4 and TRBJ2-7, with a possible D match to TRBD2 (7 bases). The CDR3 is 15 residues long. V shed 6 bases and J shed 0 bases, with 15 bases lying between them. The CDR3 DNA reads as TGTGCCAGCAGGGGGGGGGACATCCCCTCCTACGAGCAGTACTTC. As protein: CASRGGDIPSYEQYF.

CDR3 DNA sequence: TGTGCCAGCAGCGTCGGACTAGCGGCCCCTTACAATGAGCAGTTCTTC. This encodes CASSVGLAAPYNEQFF. The rearrangement uses TRBV7-2 and TRBJ2-1; 10 bases line up with TRBD2. The ends lost 5 bases at V and 4 bases at J; junction bases unmatched: 8. The CDR3 runs 16 residues. Germline V gene lookup returns CDR1 SGHTA and CDR2 FQGNSA.

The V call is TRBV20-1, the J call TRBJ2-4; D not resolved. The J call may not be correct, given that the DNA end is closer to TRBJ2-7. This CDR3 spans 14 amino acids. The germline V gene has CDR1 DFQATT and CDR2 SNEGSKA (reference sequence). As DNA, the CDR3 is TGCAGTGCTAGACGTCAGACACTATCCTACGAGCAGTACTTC. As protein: CSARRQTLSYEQYF.

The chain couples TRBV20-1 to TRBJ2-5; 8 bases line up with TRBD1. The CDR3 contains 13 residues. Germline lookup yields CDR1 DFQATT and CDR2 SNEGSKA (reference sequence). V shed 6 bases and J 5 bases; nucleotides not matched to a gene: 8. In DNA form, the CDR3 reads TGCAGTGCCGCAAGGACAGGGTTGGAGACCCAGTACTTC. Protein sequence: CSAARTGLETQYF.

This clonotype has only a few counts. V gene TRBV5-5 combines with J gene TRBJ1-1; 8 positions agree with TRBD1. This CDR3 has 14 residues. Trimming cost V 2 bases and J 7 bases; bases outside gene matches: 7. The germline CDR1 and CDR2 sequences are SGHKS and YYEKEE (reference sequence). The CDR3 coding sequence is TGTGCCAGCAGCTTCCCGGGACAGGTTGGTGAAGCTTTCTTT. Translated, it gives CASSFPGQVGEAFF.

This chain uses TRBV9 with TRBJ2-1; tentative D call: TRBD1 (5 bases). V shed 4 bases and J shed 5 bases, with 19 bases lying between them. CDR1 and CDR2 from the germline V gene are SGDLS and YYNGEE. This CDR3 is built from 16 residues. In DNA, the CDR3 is TGTGCCAGCAGCATAGGGGCCGGACGATATAACAATGAGCAGTTCTTC. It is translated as CASSIGAGRYNNEQFF.

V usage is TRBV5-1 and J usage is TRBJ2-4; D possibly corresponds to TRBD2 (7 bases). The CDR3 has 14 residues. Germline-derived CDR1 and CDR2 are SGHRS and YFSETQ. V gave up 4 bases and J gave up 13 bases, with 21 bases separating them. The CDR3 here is CASSVTSRGGEQYF. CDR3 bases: TGCGCCAGCAGCGTTACGAGTAGGGGGGGAGAGCAGTACTTC.

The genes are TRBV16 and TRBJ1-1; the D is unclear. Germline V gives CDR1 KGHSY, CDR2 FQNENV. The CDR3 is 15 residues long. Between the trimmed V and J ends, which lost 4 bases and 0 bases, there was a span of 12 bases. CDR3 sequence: CASSPIGRLNTEAFF. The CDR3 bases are TGTGCCAGCAGCCCCATAGGCCGATTGAACACTGAAGCTTTCTTT.

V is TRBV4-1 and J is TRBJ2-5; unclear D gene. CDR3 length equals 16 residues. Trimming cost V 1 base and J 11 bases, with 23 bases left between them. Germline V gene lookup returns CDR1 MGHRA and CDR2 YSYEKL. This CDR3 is CASSQVRASLYNEQYF. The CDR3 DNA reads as TGCGCCAGCAGCCAAGTACGGGCTTCCCTCTACAATGAGCAGTACTTC.

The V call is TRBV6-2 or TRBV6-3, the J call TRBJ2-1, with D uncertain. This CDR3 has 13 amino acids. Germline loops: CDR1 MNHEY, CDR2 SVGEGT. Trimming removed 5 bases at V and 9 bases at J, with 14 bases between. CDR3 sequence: CASSDTSIGEQFF. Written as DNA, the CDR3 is TGTGCCAGCAGTGACACCTCAATCGGTGAGCAGTTCTTC.

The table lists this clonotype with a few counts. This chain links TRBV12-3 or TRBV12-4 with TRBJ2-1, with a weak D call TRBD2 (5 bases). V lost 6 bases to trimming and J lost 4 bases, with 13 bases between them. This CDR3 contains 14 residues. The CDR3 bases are TGTGCCAGCAGCAGAGGGCTCGAGTACAATGAGCAGTTCTTC. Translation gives CASSRGLEYNEQFF.

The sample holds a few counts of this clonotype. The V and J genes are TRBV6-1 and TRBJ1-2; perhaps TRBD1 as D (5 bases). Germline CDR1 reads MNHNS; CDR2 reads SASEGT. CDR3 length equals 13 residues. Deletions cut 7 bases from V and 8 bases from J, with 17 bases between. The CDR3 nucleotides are TGTGCCAGCATACCGGGGCTGGCTCGGGGCTACACCTTC. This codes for CASIPGLARGYTF.